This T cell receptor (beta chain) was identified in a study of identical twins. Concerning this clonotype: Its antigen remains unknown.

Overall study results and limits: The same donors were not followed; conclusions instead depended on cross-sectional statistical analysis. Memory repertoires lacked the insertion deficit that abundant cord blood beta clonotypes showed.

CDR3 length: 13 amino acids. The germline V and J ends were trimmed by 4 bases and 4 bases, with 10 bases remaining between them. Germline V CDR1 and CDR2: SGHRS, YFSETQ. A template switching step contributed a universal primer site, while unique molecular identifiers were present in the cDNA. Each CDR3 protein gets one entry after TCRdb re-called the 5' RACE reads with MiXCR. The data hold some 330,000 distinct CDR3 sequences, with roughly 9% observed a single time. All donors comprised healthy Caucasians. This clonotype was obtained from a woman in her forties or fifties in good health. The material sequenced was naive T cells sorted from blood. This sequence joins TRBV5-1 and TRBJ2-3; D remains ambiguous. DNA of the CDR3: TGCGCCAGCAGCCCTCTAACGGCAGATACGCAGTATTTT. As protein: CASSPLTADTQYF.